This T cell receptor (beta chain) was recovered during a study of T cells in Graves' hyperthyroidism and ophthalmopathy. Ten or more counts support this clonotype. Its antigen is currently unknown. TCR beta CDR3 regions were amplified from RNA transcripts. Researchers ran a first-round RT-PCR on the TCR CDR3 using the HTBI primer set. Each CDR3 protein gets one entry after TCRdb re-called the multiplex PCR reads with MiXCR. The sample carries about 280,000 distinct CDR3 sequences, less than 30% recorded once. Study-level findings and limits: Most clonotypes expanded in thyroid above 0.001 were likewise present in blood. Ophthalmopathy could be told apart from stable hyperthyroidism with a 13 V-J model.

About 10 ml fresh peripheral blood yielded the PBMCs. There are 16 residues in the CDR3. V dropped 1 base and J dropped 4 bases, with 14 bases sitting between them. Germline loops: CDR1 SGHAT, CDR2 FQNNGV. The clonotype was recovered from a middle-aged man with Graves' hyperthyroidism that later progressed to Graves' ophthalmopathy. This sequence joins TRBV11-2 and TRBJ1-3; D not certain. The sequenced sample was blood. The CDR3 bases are TGTGCCAGCAGCTTAGTACGGGCTCCGCTCGGAAACACCATATATTTT. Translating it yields CASSLVRAPLGNTIYF.